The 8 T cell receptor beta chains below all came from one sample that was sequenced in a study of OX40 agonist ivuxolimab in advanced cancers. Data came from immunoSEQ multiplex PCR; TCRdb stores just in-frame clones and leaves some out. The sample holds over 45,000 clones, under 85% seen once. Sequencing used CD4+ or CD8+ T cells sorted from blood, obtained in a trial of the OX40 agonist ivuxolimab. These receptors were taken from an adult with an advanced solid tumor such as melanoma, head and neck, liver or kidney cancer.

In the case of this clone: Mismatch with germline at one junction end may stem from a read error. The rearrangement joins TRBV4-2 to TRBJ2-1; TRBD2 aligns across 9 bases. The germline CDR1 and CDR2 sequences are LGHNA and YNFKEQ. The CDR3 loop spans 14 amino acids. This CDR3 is CASSQDRRGGEQFF. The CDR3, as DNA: TGTGCCAGCAGTCAAGATAGGCGGGGGGGTGAGCAGTTCTTC.

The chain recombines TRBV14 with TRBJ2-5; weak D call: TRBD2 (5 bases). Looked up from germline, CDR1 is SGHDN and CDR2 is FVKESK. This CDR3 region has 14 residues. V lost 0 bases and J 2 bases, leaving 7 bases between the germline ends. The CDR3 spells CASSQDRRQETQYF. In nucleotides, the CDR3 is TGTGCCAGCAGCCAAGATAGGAGGCAAGAGACCCAGTACTTC. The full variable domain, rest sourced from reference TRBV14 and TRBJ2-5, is EAGVTQFPSHSVIEKGQTVTLRCDPISGHDNLYWYRRVMGKEIKFLLHFVKESKQDESGMPNNRFLAERTGGTYSTLKVQPAELEDSGVYFCASSQDRRQETQYFGPGTRLLVL.

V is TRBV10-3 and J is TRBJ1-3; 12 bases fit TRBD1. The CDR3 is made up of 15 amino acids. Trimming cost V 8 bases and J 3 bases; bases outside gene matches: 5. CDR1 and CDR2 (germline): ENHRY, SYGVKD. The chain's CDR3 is CAIGGTGGFGNTIYF. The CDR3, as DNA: TGTGCCATCGGCGGGACAGGGGGCTTTGGAAACACCATATATTTT.

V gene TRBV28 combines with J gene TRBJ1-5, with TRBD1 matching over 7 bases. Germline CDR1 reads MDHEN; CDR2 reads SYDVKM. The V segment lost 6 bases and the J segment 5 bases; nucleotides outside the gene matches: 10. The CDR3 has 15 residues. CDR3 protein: CASSTGTANHQPQHF. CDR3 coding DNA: TGTGCCAGCAGCACCGGGACAGCGAACCATCAGCCCCAGCATTTT. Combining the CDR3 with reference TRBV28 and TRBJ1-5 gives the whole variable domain DVKVTQSSRYLVKRTGEKVFLECVQDMDHENMFWYRQDPGLGLRLIYFSYDVKMKEKGDIPEGYSVSREKKERFSLILESASTNQTSMYLCASSTGTANHQPQHFGDGTRLSIL.

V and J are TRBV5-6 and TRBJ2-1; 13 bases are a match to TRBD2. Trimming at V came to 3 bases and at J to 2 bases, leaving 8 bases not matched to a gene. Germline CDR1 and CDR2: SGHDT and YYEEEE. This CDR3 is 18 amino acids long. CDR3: CASSSLGLAGTAYNEQFF. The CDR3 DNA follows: TGTGCCAGCAGCTCTTTGGGACTAGCGGGAACCGCCTACAATGAGCAGTTCTTC.

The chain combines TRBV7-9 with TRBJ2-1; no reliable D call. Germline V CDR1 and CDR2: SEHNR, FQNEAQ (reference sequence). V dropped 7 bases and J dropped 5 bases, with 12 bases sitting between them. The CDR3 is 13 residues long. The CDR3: CASTPRTNNEQFF. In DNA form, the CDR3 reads TGTGCCAGCACCCCCCGTACCAACAATGAGCAGTTCTTC.

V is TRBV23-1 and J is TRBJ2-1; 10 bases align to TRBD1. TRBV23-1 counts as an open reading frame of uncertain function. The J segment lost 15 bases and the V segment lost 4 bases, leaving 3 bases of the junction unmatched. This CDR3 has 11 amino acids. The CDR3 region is CASSPGQGGFF. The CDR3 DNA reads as TGCGCCAGCAGTCCCGGACAGGGGGGGTTCTTC.

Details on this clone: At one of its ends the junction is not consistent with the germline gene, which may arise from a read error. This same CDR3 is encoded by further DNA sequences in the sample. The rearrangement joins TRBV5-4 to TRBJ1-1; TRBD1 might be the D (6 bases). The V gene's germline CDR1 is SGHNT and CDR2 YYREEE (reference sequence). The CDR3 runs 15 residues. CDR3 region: CASSWDLGGETEAFF. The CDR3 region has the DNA TGTGCCAGCAGCTGGGATCTCGGGGGCGAGACTGAAGCCTTCTTT.